Each of the 9 T cell receptor beta chains below was sequenced from the same sample in a study of T cell changes during pregnancy in multiple sclerosis. The method was immunoSEQ multiplex PCR; TCRdb's version includes in-frame clones alone and lacks a portion of them. The sample holds tens of thousands of clones, roughly nine tenths seen once. This specimen consisted of CD4+ T cells from peripheral blood mononuclear cells, obtained in the second trimester of pregnancy. The receptors stem from a female donor with multiple sclerosis, enrolled in a pregnancy study.

This CDR3 reads CASSSVAISTQYF. The CDR3 coding sequence is TGTGCCAGCAGCTCCGTAGCAATAAGTACGCAGTATTTT. The chain links TRBV7-2 to TRBJ2-3; D gene ambiguous. The CDR3 is 13 residues long. Germline V lookup: CDR1 SGHTA, CDR2 FQGNSA. With 4 bases removed from V and 8 bases from J, the gap between germline ends came to 13 bases.

The chain combines TRBV30 with TRBJ1-1; weak D call: TRBD1 (6 bases). This CDR3 has 15 amino acids. The ends were cut back, 2 bases at V and 0 bases at J, with 13 bases in the middle. Germline CDR1 reads GTSNPN; CDR2 reads SVGIG (reference sequence). The CDR3 here is CAWSLGDNMNTEAFF. The DNA for the CDR3 is TGTGCCTGGAGTTTAGGGGACAACATGAACACTGAAGCTTTCTTT.

V and J are TRBV18 and TRBJ1-1, with TRBD1 matching over 7 bases. J gave up 2 bases and V 2 bases, and 11 bases lay outside the gene matches. Germline lookup yields CDR1 KGHSH and CDR2 LQKENI. This CDR3 comprises 17 residues. This chain's CDR3 is CASSPAPRRGRNTEAFF. The CDR3, as DNA: TGTGCCAGCTCACCAGCCCCTCGGAGGGGGCGAAACACTGAAGCTTTCTTT.

V gene TRBV7-9 combines with J gene TRBJ2-7, with 8 bases matching TRBD1. V lost 0 bases to trimming and J lost 7 bases; unmatched junction nucleotides: 5. CDR1 SEHNR and CDR2 FQNEAQ come from the germline V gene (reference sequence). The CDR3 is 14 residues long. CDR3: CASSLASGTGEQYF. CDR3 sequence (DNA): TGTGCCAGCAGCTTAGCTTCCGGGACAGGTGAGCAGTACTTC. Full variable domain (remainder filled in from reference TRBV7-9 and TRBJ2-7): DTGVSQNPRHKITKRGQNVTFRCDPISEHNRLYWYRQTLGQGPEFLTYFQNEAQLEKSRLLSDRFSAERPKGSFSTLEIQRTEQGDSAMYLCASSLASGTGEQYFGPGTRLTVT.

J is TRBJ2-1 and V is TRBV5-1, with 12 bases fitting TRBD2. The germline V gene has CDR1 SGHRS and CDR2 YFSETQ. The V gene end was trimmed by 3 bases and the J gene end by 3 bases; junction bases not matched to a gene: 10. The CDR3 runs to 18 residues. In DNA form, the CDR3 reads TGCGCCAGCAGCTCGTGGGCCCTGACTAGCGGGAGCTACAATGAGCAGTTCTTC. Encoded protein: CASSSWALTSGSYNEQFF. Based on the CDR3 plus reference TRBV5-1 and TRBJ2-1, the full variable domain is KAGVTQTPRYLIKTRGQQVTLSCSPISGHRSVSWYQQTPGQGLQFLFEYFSETQRNKGNFPGRFSGRQFSNSRSEMNVSTLELGDSALYLCASSSWALTSGSYNEQFFGPGTRLTVL.

This chain connects TRBV11-2 to TRBJ2-1, with 7 bases aligning to TRBD2. Unmatched junction bases numbered 6, after V lost 1 base and J lost 0 bases. The CDR3 is 17 amino acids. Germline-derived CDR1 and CDR2 are SGHAT and FQNNGV. DNA for the CDR3: TGTGCCAGCAGCTTAGGTTACGGGGGGAGCTCCTACAATGAGCAGTTCTTC. The encoded protein is CASSLGYGGSSYNEQFF.

This chain joins TRBV5-1 and TRBJ1-4; D is possibly TRBD1 (5 bases). The CDR3 runs to 14 residues. Trimming shortened V by 4 bases and J by 3 bases, and 10 bases separated the two germline ends. Germline CDR1 SGHRS, CDR2 YFSETQ. The DNA for the CDR3 is TGCGCCAGCAGCCCGACAGCCTCTAATGAAAAACTGTTTTTT. Amino acids: CASSPTASNEKLFF.

The rearrangement links TRBV19 to TRBJ2-7, with 7 bases identical to TRBD1. This CDR3 comprises 13 residues. CDR1 and CDR2 (germline): LNHDA, SQIVND (reference sequence). Trimming at V came to 6 bases and at J to 2 bases, leaving 4 bases not matched to a gene. The CDR3 region has the DNA TGTGCCAGTAGCGGACAGGACGCCTACGAGCAGTACTTC. As protein: CASSGQDAYEQYF.

The chain is built from TRBV5-1 and TRBJ2-7; 13 bases map to TRBD2. V gave up 3 bases and J gave up 6 bases; unmatched junction bases: 9. The germline V gene encodes CDR1 SGHRS and CDR2 YFSETQ. This CDR3 spans 16 amino acids. The CDR3 nucleotides read TGCGCCAGCAGCTATGGGACTAGCGGGGCCAGGGGCGAGCAGTACTTC. It translates to CASSYGTSGARGEQYF. The full variable domain, its missing parts supplied by reference TRBV5-1 and TRBJ2-7, is KAGVTQTPRYLIKTRGQQVTLSCSPISGHRSVSWYQQTPGQGLQFLFEYFSETQRNKGNFPGRFSGRQFSNSRSEMNVSTLELGDSALYLCASSYGTSGARGEQYFGPGTRLTVT.